This entry lists 29 T cell receptor beta chains sequenced from one sample in a study of blood T cells in healthy people across ages. The second PCR ran about 6 to 11 cycles with a sample-barcoded 5' primer and J-beta primers. TCRdb passed the 5' RACE reads through MiXCR, listing each CDR3 protein once. The sample consists of more than 800,000 distinct CDR3 sequences, more than 25% of them appearing once. Material for sequencing was blood. These receptors were obtained from a woman aged 80 or older in good health.

For this clonotype: This sequence may be a read error, since a much larger clone differs from it by one base. The genes are TRBV12-3 or TRBV12-4 and TRBJ2-3; D may be TRBD2 (6 bases). This CDR3 contains 14 residues. The CDR3 region is CASSRLATTNTQYF. The CDR3 DNA is TGTGCCAGCAGCCGTCTAGCGACCACAAATACGCAGTATTTT.

In its sample, this clonotype was seen many times. The rearrangement joins TRBV6-2 or TRBV6-3 to TRBJ2-1; the match to TRBD1 covers 9 bases. The germline CDR1 and CDR2 sequences are MNHEY and SVGEGT. Losses at the gene ends were 3 bases for V and 10 bases for J; bases not matched to a gene: 7. CDR3 length equals 14 residues. The CDR3 loop is CASSYSNRGHEQFF. The CDR3 DNA sequence: TGTGCCAGCAGTTATAGTAACAGGGGGCACGAGCAGTTCTTC.

Points on this clonotype: A read error may be the cause here, since a much bigger clone is one base away. Written as DNA, the CDR3 is TGTGCCACCAGTGTTAGGACAGGGGGTCACAATGAAAAACTGTTTTTT. Its protein product is CATSVRTGGHNEKLFF. The chain couples TRBV15 to TRBJ1-4; 10 bases fit TRBD1. The CDR3 extends over 16 amino acids. V lost 6 bases, J lost 5 bases, and 9 bases stayed unmatched. The germline V gene has CDR1 LNHNV and CDR2 YYDKDF (reference sequence).

V is TRBV11-2 and J is TRBJ1-5; the D gene is possibly TRBD1 (6 bases). Germline CDR1 SGHAT, CDR2 FQNNGV. The V gene lost 5 bases and the J gene lost 9 bases, with 17 bases spanning the gap. This CDR3 has 14 residues. In nucleotides, the CDR3 is TGTGCCAGCAGCATAACAGGGCCCGGTGGGCCCCAGCATTTT. It yields the protein CASSITGPGGPQHF.

The V gene is TRBV6-5, the J gene TRBJ1-2; 9 bases map to TRBD1. The CDR3 runs 13 residues. V was pared by 2 bases and J by 9 bases, with 4 bases of the junction left unmatched. From germline, CDR1 is MNHEY and CDR2 SVGAGI. CDR3: CASSYKDRGSYTF. The CDR3 nucleotides are TGTGCCAGCAGTTACAAGGACAGGGGAAGCTACACCTTC.

V gene TRBV7-9 combines with J gene TRBJ1-6; D perhaps matches TRBD1 (5 bases). CDR3 length: 13 amino acids. V was trimmed by 5 bases and J by 14 bases, leaving 16 bases between them. Germline CDR1 reads SEHNR; CDR2 reads FQNEAQ (reference sequence). CDR3 residues: CASSGGRSVALHF. In DNA, the CDR3 is TGTGCCAGCAGCGGGGGTAGGTCAGTTGCCCTCCACTTT.

This rearrangement joins TRBV11-2 to TRBJ2-1, with TRBD1 matching over 8 bases. Germline trimming cut 3 bases from V and 10 bases from J; bases unmatched to any gene: 11. The germline V gene has CDR1 SGHAT and CDR2 FQNNGV. The CDR3 runs 15 residues. This CDR3 is CASSLVGQDSEEQFF. CDR3 sequence (DNA): TGTGCCAGCAGCTTGGTGGGACAGGATTCTGAGGAGCAGTTCTTC. The full variable domain, its missing parts supplied by reference TRBV11-2 and TRBJ2-1, is EAGVAQSPRYKIIEKRQSVAFWCNPISGHATLYWYQQILGQGPKLLIQFQNNGVVDDSQLPKDRFSAERLKGVDSTLKIQPAKLEDSAVYLCASSLVGQDSEEQFFGPGTRLTVL.

This clonotype was observed at least ten times. The gene calls are TRBV20-1 and TRBJ1-2; 12 bases are shared with TRBD1. CDR3 length equals 15 residues. Germline trimming cut 5 bases from V and 8 bases from J; bases unmatched to any gene: 12. From germline, CDR1 is DFQATT and CDR2 SNEGSKA (reference sequence). CDR3 coding DNA: TGCAGTGCTCCTATTTCCGGGACAGGGGGCGGAGGCTACACCTTC. Protein product: CSAPISGTGGGGYTF.

This clonotype was found many times. The rearrangement uses TRBV30 and TRBJ2-5; D is perhaps TRBD1 (5 bases). The CDR3 contains 14 residues. Deletions cut 0 bases from V and 5 bases from J, with 13 bases between. CDR1 GTSNPN and CDR2 SVGIG come from the germline V gene (reference sequence). CDR3 nucleotides: TGTGCCTGGAGTGTGGGCAGGGCACGCGAGACCCAGTACTTC. Translated: CAWSVGRARETQYF.

This clonotype showed up just a few times. V usage is TRBV20-1 and J usage is TRBJ2-7; D tentatively fits TRBD1 or TRBD2 (5 bases each). Trimming took 0 bases from V and 6 from J, leaving 15 bases between them. This CDR3 has 14 amino acids. The V gene's germline CDR1 is DFQATT and CDR2 SNEGSKA (reference sequence). The CDR3 nucleotides are TGCAGTGCTAGAGATTCGGGGACGGTCGGCGAGCAGTACTTC. Its translation is CSARDSGTVGEQYF.

This clonotype has ten or more counts. The chain is built from TRBV14 and TRBJ2-1; D could derive from TRBD1 or TRBD2 (6 bases each). From germline, CDR1 is SGHDN and CDR2 FVKESK. V lost 3 bases and J 5 bases, leaving 8 bases between the germline ends. CDR3 size: 13 residues. The CDR3 DNA reads TGTGCCAGCAGCCACGGGGGCAACAATGAGCAGTTCTTC. The encoded protein is CASSHGGNNEQFF.

The chain couples TRBV6-5 to TRBJ1-4; no definite D call. The CDR3 runs to 15 residues. Germline V lookup: CDR1 MNHEY, CDR2 SVGAGI. V was clipped by 6 bases and J by 8 bases, with 19 bases between them. The CDR3: CASSGGGTGSEKLFF. CDR3 nucleotides: TGTGCCAGCAGCGGCGGTGGAACGGGGTCGGAAAAACTGTTTTTT.

This clonotype was seen at least ten times. The rearrangement links TRBV7-2 to TRBJ2-1, with TRBD2 as a possible D gene (6 bases). CDR1 is SGHTA and CDR2 is FQGNSA in the germline V gene. The V and J ends lost 1 base and 4 bases respectively, with 11 bases between them. The CDR3 is made up of 15 amino acids. The CDR3 sequence: CASSLVTGRYNEQFF. Written as DNA, the CDR3 is TGTGCCAGCAGCTTAGTTACGGGGAGGTACAATGAGCAGTTCTTC.

This chain links TRBV5-1 with TRBJ2-6; 8 positions agree with TRBD1. The germline gives CDR1 SGHRS, CDR2 YFSETQ. Losses at the gene ends were 8 bases for V and 4 bases for J; bases not matched to a gene: 11. The CDR3 has 16 residues. As DNA, the CDR3 is TGCGCCAGTCTAGACAGGGGCTTGGGGGGGGCCAACGTCCTGACTTTC. Its protein is CASLDRGLGGANVLTF. The whole variable domain, filled in from reference TRBV5-1 and TRBJ2-6, reads KAGVTQTPRYLIKTRGQQVTLSCSPISGHRSVSWYQQTPGQGLQFLFEYFSETQRNKGNFPGRFSGRQFSNSRSEMNVSTLELGDSALYLCASLDRGLGGANVLTFGAGSRLTVL.

This clonotype was seen only a few times. Being one base from a much bigger clone, this may be a read error. The rearrangement joins TRBV27 to TRBJ2-5, with D perhaps being TRBD1 or TRBD2 (5 bases each). The DNA end favors TRBJ2-7, so the J call may be wrong. Germline lookup yields CDR1 MNHEY and CDR2 SMNVEV (reference sequence). The CDR3 totals 16 residues. The CDR3 DNA sequence: TGTGCCAGCAGTCAGACTCCGGGACGGCTGAGCTACGAGCAGTACTTC. Its translation is CASSQTPGRLSYEQYF.

The table lists this clonotype with many counts. The rearrangement joins TRBV18 to TRBJ2-7; 10 bases map to TRBD1. The V segment lost 0 bases and the J segment 7 bases; nucleotides outside the gene matches: 9. Germline loops: CDR1 KGHSH, CDR2 LQKENI. The CDR3 spans 16 residues. CDR3 amino acids: CASSPPVGQGPEEQYF. The CDR3 DNA reads as TGTGCCAGCTCACCACCGGTGGGACAGGGGCCTGAGGAGCAGTACTTC.

This clonotype was detected ten times or more. J is TRBJ2-5 and V is TRBV2, with 9 nucleotides matching TRBD2. V dropped 0 bases and J dropped 2; count of bases not matched to a gene: 4. Looked up from germline, CDR1 is SNHLY and CDR2 is FYNNEI. There are 16 residues in the CDR3. CDR3 residues: CASSEARTSVQETQYF. The CDR3 bases are TGTGCCAGCAGTGAAGCAAGGACTAGCGTACAAGAGACCCAGTACTTC.

This clonotype was seen a handful of times. The rearrangement uses TRBV5-1 and TRBJ1-1; maybe TRBD1 (5 bases). The germline gives CDR1 SGHRS, CDR2 YFSETQ. V lost 5 bases, J lost 0 bases, and 20 bases lay in between. The CDR3 is made up of 17 amino acids. The CDR3 here is CASRSDPRGLMNTEAFF. The CDR3 bases are TGCGCCAGCAGATCGGACCCGAGGGGCCTTATGAACACTGAAGCTTTCTTT.

With respect to this clonotype: A clone one base away is much larger, so this may be a read error. The gene calls are TRBV24-1 and TRBJ2-1, with D tentatively TRBD2 (5 bases). The CDR3 has 13 residues. V was pared by 6 bases and J by 13 bases, with 18 bases between. Per germline, CDR1 KGHDR and CDR2 SFDVKD. CDR3: CATSPGNEETQFF. For the CDR3, the DNA is TGTGCCACCAGTCCGGGGAACGAAGAGACCCAGTTCTTC.

Ten or more counts support this clonotype. The rearrangement links TRBV11-3 to TRBJ1-6; TRBD1 might be the D (5 bases). V shed 4 bases and J shed 9 bases, with 10 bases lying between them. The CDR3 has 13 amino acids. CDR1 and CDR2 from the germline V gene are SGHNT and YENEEA. DNA for the CDR3: TGTGCCAGCAGCTCGCGGGGGGTTTCACCCCTCCACTTT. Translation gives CASSSRGVSPLHF.

The genes are TRBV28 and TRBJ1-2; D is perhaps TRBD1 (6 bases). The V gene's germline CDR1 is MDHEN and CDR2 SYDVKM. The CDR3 contains 13 residues. V lost 6 bases to trimming and J lost 8 bases, with 16 bases between them. The CDR3 DNA sequence: TGTGCCAGCAGGCGAGACAGGCCGTCCGGCTACACCTTC. This gives the protein CASRRDRPSGYTF.

This clonotype was found many times. The J gene is TRBJ2-1, the V gene TRBV20-1; 8 bases map to TRBD2. The CDR3 has 15 amino acids. The germline V gene has CDR1 DFQATT and CDR2 SNEGSKA (reference sequence). The ends lost 3 bases at V and 4 bases at J; junction bases unmatched: 8. The chain's CDR3 is CSASGGGPPYNEQFF. The CDR3 DNA reads TGCAGTGCTAGCGGGGGGGGGCCCCCTTACAATGAGCAGTTCTTC.

This clonotype has ten or more counts. The chain is built from TRBV7-2 and TRBJ2-3; D remains ambiguous. The CDR3 is made up of 12 amino acids. Germline values: CDR1 SGHTA, CDR2 FQGNSA. Trimming removed 5 bases at V and 2 bases at J, with 5 bases between. The CDR3 nucleotides are TGTGCCAGCAGCCTCTACACAGATACGCAGTATTTT. Its translation: CASSLYTDTQYF.

Regarding this clonotype: A much larger clone is a single base away; this may be a read error. This chain uses TRBV28 with TRBJ2-7; 8 positions agree with TRBD2. CDR3 size: 15 residues. CDR1 and CDR2 (germline): MDHEN, SYDVKM. This chain's CDR3 is CASSPGGVSNYKQYF. The CDR3 DNA is TGTGCCAGCAGTCCGGGGGGGGTCTCAAACTACAAGCAGTACTTC.

This clonotype occurred many times. The V call is TRBV20-1, the J call TRBJ1-1; TRBD1 matches at 8 bases. The CDR3 consists of 13 residues. Trimming removed 2 bases from V and 3 bases from J; junction bases left unmatched: 2. Looked up from germline, CDR1 is DFQATT and CDR2 is SNEGSKA (reference sequence). CDR3 sequence (DNA): TGCAGTGCTAGACAGGGGGCATACACTGAAGCTTTCTTT. Protein: CSARQGAYTEAFF.

Notes on this clonotype: One end of the junction varies from germline; a read error may be responsible. The V call is TRBV4-3, the J call TRBJ1-2; no definite D call. The length of the CDR3 is 15 residues. Germline CDR1 LGHNA, CDR2 YSLEER. The CDR3 here is CASSQGKGRVGGYTF. In DNA form, the CDR3 reads TGCGCTAGCAGCCAAGGGAAAGGGCGTGTGGGTGGCTACACCTTC.

This clonotype was seen more than once but under ten times. The chain joins TRBV20-1 to TRBJ1-1; no clear D gene. The germline V and J ends were trimmed by 3 bases and 8 bases, with 10 bases remaining between them. This CDR3 has 11 residues. Looked up from germline, CDR1 is DFQATT and CDR2 is SNEGSKA (reference sequence). CDR3 nucleotide sequence: TGCAGTGCTAGTGGGCGCAGAGAAGCTTTCTTT. Translation: CSASGRREAFF.

The gene calls are TRBV27 and TRBJ2-3; 10 bases map to TRBD2. The CDR3 loop spans 18 amino acids. CDR1 and CDR2 from the germline V gene are MNHEY and SMNVEV (reference sequence). V was clipped by 2 bases and J by 6 bases; unmatched bases: 14. The CDR3 reads CASSLLPMSGGARDTQYF. The CDR3, as DNA: TGTGCCAGCAGTTTACTTCCCATGAGCGGGGGGGCCAGGGATACGCAGTATTTT.

Only a few counts were recorded for this clonotype. This chain joins TRBV20-1 and TRBJ2-5; 11 bases align to TRBD2. The germline V gene encodes CDR1 DFQATT and CDR2 SNEGSKA (reference sequence). The CDR3 runs to 12 residues. CDR3 sequence (DNA): TGCAGCGGGACTAGCGGAATCAATGAGCAGTACTTC. It specifies CSGTSGINEQYF.